This TCR beta chain was observed in a study of blood T cell repertoires in COVID-19. Across the whole study: Sites in the United States, Italy and Spain provided acute and convalescent COVID-19 samples. T cells, B-cell-depleted T cells, or PBMCs supplied cDNA or gDNA.

The CDR3 runs to 16 residues. V lost 5 bases to trimming and J lost 2 bases; unmatched junction nucleotides: 5. Germline values: CDR1 MNHEY, CDR2 SMNVEV (reference sequence). In the authors' workflow: Nucleated cell counts were estimated from reference gene primer amplification. TCRdb keeps only in-frame clones here, not all; method: immunoSEQ multiplex PCR. V and J calls and clone size are copied from that table; D and trimming were computed from the DNA. Of about 130,000 clones in the sample, around four fifths were seen once. This chain joins TRBV27 and TRBJ1-5; 11 nucleotides align to TRBD1. The TCR sequence derives from a man in his sixties who had recovered from COVID-19. The specimen was peripheral blood. The CDR3, as DNA: TGTGCCAGCAGTCCGAGGACAGGGGGCGGCAATCAGCCCCAGCATTTT. Its translation: CASSPRTGGGNQPQHF.